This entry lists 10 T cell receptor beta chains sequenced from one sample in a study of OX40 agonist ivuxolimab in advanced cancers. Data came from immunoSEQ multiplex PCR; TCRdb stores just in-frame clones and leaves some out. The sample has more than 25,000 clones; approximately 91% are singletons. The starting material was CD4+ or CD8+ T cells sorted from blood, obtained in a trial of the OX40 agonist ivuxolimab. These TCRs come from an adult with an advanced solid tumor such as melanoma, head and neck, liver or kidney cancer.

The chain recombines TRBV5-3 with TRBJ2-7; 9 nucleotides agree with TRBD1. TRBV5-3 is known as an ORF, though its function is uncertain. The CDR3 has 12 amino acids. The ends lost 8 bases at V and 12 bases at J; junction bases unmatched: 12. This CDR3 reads CASSPGGTGMYF. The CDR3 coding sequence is TGTGCCAGCAGCCCCGGGGGGACAGGGATGTACTTC.

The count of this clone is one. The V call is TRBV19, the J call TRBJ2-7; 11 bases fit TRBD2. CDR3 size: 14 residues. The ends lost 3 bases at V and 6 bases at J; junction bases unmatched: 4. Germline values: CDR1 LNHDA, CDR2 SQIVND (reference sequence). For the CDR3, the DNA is TGTGCCAGTAGTATCTCAGGACTAGCGGGCGAGCAGTACTTC. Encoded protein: CASSISGLAGEQYF.

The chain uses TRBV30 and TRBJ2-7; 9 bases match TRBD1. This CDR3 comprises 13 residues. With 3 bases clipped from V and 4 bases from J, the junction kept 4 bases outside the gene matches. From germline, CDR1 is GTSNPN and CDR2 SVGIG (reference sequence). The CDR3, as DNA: TGTGCCTGGAGCACCGGACAGGGGTACGAGCAGTACTTC. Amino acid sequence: CAWSTGQGYEQYF. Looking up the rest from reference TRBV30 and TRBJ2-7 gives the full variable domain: SQTIHQWPATLVQPVGSPLSLECTVEGTSNPNLYWYRQAAGRGLQLLFYSVGIGQISSEVPQNLSASRPQDRQFILSSKKLLLSDSGFYLCAWSTGQGYEQYFGPGTRLTVT.

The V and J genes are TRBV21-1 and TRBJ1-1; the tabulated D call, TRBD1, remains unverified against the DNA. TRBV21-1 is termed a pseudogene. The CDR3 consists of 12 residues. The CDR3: CASSPLDRAAFF. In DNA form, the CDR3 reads TGTGCCAGCAGCCCCCTGGACAGGGCTGCTTTCTTT.

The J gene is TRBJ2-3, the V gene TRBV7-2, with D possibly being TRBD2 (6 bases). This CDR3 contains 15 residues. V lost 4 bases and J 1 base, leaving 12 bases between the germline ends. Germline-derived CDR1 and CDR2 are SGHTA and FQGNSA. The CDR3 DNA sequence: TGTGCCAGCAGCTCCGGGGGAGCGGGCACAGATACGCAGTATTTT. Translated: CASSSGGAGTDTQYF.

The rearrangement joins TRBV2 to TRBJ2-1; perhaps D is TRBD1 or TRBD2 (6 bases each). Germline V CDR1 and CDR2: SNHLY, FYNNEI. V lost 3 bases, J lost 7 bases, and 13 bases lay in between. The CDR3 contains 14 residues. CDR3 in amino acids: CASSEPGAGNEQFF. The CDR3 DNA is TGTGCCAGCAGTGAGCCGGGGGCAGGGAATGAGCAGTTCTTC. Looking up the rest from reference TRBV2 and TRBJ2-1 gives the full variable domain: EPEVTQTPSHQVTQMGQEVILRCVPISNHLYFYWYRQILGQKVEFLVSFYNNEISEKSEIFDDQFSVERPDGSNFTLKIRSTKLEDSAMYFCASSEPGAGNEQFFGPGTRLTVL.

The CDR3 loop is CASSFKTGPYTDTQYF. Here the CDR3 DNA reads TGTGCCAGCAGCTTTAAGACGGGGCCTTACACAGATACGCAGTATTTT. The rearrangement joins TRBV7-9 to TRBJ2-3; D might be TRBD1 or TRBD2, each matching 5 bases. The CDR3 is 16 residues long. CDR1 is SEHNR, CDR2 FQNEAQ, per germline (reference sequence). Trimming took off 3 bases at V and 2 bases at J, with 15 bases between the two ends.

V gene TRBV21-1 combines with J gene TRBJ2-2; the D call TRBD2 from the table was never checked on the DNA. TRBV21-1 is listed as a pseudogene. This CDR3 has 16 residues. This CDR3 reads CASSLRLAENTGELFF. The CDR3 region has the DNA TGTGCCAGCAGCCTTCGACTAGCGGAGAACACCGGGGAGCTGTTTTTT.

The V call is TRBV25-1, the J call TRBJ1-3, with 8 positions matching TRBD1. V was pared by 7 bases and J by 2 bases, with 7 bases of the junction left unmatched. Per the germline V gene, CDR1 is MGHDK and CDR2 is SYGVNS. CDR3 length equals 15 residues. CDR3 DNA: TGTGCCAGCAAGACAGGGGAGAGAGCTGGAAACACCATATATTTT. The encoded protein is CASKTGERAGNTIYF.

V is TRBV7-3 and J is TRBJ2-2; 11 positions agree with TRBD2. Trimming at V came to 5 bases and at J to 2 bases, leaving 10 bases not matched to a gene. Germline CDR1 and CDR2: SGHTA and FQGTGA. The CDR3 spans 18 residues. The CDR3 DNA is TGTGCCAGCAGCCCCGGTGGACTAGCGGGTACCAACACCGGGGAGCTGTTTTTT. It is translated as CASSPGGLAGTNTGELFF.